This T cell receptor beta chain appears in the sequencing data of a study of shared clonotypes between healthy human individuals. The data were produced by immunoSEQ multiplex PCR, yet TCRdb's version contains in-frame clones alone and is incomplete. Here the sample spans approximately 1.5 million clones, about 98.5% being singletons. V lost 5 bases and J 7 bases, leaving 15 bases between the germline ends. CDR3 size: 13 residues. The germline gives CDR1 SGHTA, CDR2 FQGNSA. This TCR derives from a man aged 25-45 years in good health. Input material: naive CD4+ T cells sorted from blood. Subset meaning: CD45RA+ positively selected. V is TRBV7-2 and J is TRBJ2-7; D gene ambiguous. The CDR3 nucleotides read TGTGCCAGCAGCGGCGGATTTGGAGTGGAGCAGTACTTC. Its protein product is CASSGGFGVEQYF. The complete variable domain, with remaining parts taken from reference TRBV7-2 and TRBJ2-7, reads GAGVSQSPSNKVTEKGKDVELRCDPISGHTALYWYRQSLGQGLEFLIYFQGNSAPDKSGLPSDRFSAERTGGSVSTLTIQRTQQEDSAVYLCASSGGFGVEQYFGPGTRLTVT.